One sample yielded the 5 T cell receptor beta chains listed below, sequenced in a study of T cells in Graves' hyperthyroidism and ophthalmopathy. What was amplified from RNA transcripts were TCR beta CDR3 regions. When the TCR CDR3 underwent first-round RT-PCR, the HTBI primer set was used. Using its own MiXCR run on the multiplex PCR reads, TCRdb lists one record per CDR3 protein. The sample consists of some 510,000 distinct CDR3 sequences, less than 25% of them appearing once. The sequencing input was blood. These TCRs come from a man younger than 35 with Graves' hyperthyroidism.

In its sample, this clonotype was seen once. The CDR3 spells CSARVRADGYTF. For the CDR3, the DNA is TGCAGTGCTAGAGTAAGGGCGGACGGCTACACCTTC. The gene calls are TRBV20-1 and TRBJ1-2; D is unresolved. V was trimmed by 1 base and J by 8 bases, leaving 11 bases between them. Germline V lookup: CDR1 DFQATT, CDR2 SNEGSKA (reference sequence). There are 12 residues in the CDR3.

Remarks on this clonotype: One base away lies a much larger clone, so this may be a sequencing read error. The CDR3 region is CASRPQGQETQYF. The CDR3 bases are TGTGCCAGCAGACCACAGGGGCAAGAGACCCAGTACTTC. This sequence joins TRBV6-1 and TRBJ2-5; 7 nucleotides line up with TRBD1. The CDR3 loop spans 13 amino acids. Germline V gene data show CDR1 as MNHNS and CDR2 as SASEGT. The ends lost 6 bases at V and 2 bases at J; junction bases unmatched: 3.

This clonotype was recorded many times. The chain employs TRBV2 and TRBJ1-1, with 10 positions matching TRBD1. Per germline, CDR1 SNHLY and CDR2 FYNNEI. The CDR3 is made up of 15 amino acids. Losses at the gene ends were 6 bases for V and 4 bases for J; bases not matched to a gene: 8. The CDR3 spells CASSARTGGATEAFF. The DNA for the CDR3 is TGTGCCAGCAGCGCCCGGACAGGGGGGGCCACTGAAGCTTTCTTT.

This clonotype has a count of ten or more. The chain links TRBV30 to TRBJ1-5, with D unclear. V lost 1 base to trimming and J lost 5 bases, with 9 bases between them. This CDR3 is built from 13 residues. From germline, CDR1 is GTSNPN and CDR2 SVGIG (reference sequence). The CDR3: CAWSEGGHQPQHF. In DNA form, the CDR3 reads TGTGCCTGGAGTGAGGGAGGGCATCAGCCCCAGCATTTT.

The chain employs TRBV2 and TRBJ2-5; a possible D gene is TRBD2 (7 bases). V was trimmed by 6 bases and J by 5 bases, leaving 16 bases between them. The CDR3 extends over 14 amino acids. Germline loops: CDR1 SNHLY, CDR2 FYNNEI. The DNA for the CDR3 is TGTGCCAGCAGCGGCAGAGGGGGGGGGGAGACCCAGTACTTC. Translating gives CASSGRGGGETQYF.